These 27 T cell receptor beta chains came from one sample sequenced in a study of T cells in Graves' hyperthyroidism and ophthalmopathy (dated by TCRdb to about 2019). Library creation used multiplex PCR. The listed sequencing device is Illumina HiSeq 2000. The TCR beta CDR3 regions were amplified from the RNA transcripts. The TCR CDR3 was subjected to a first round of RT-PCR using the HTBI primer set and the Qiagen OneStep RT-PCR kit. TCRdb ran its own pipeline on the public reads, namely fastp trimming at Q25 and MiXCR clone calling, and kept in-frame beta chains. Identical CDR3 protein sequences are pooled into one entry, listed with their most common genes and DNA. Across this sample there are some 600,000 distinct CDR3 sequences, with 11% to 15% seen only once. The ten largest make up 5.5% to 7.5% of the sample. The sample was blood. These receptor sequences come from a woman younger than 45 with Graves' hyperthyroidism that later progressed to Graves' ophthalmopathy.

The V gene is TRBV15, the J gene TRBJ2-1; unclear D gene. The CDR3 runs 16 residues. The germline V gene has CDR1 LNHNV and CDR2 YYDKDF (reference sequence). The ends were cut back, 0 bases at V and 0 bases at J, with 9 bases in the middle. In nucleotides, the CDR3 is TGTGCCACCAGCAGAGATACCTCAAGCTCCTACAATGAGCAGTTCTTC. Translation: CATSRDTSSSYNEQFF.

In its sample, this clonotype was seen many times. The gene calls are TRBV2 and TRBJ2-2; 13 bases are a match to TRBD2. The length of the CDR3 is 15 residues. V shed 6 bases and J 6 bases; nucleotides not matched to a gene: 4. Per germline, CDR1 SNHLY and CDR2 FYNNEI. Here the CDR3 reads CASSGGLAGPGELFF. The CDR3 DNA reads TGTGCCAGCAGCGGGGGACTAGCGGGACCCGGGGAGCTGTTTTTT.

This clonotype was seen ten or more times. This chain links TRBV6-1 with TRBJ2-5; no definite D call. Trimming removed 1 base from V and 14 bases from J, with 17 bases in between. CDR1 is MNHNS, CDR2 SASEGT, per germline. This CDR3 contains 13 residues. CDR3 in DNA: TGTGCCAGCAGTGAAGAACGCTTGGCCTTGGGTTACTTC. Translating gives CASSEERLALGYF.

This clonotype was counted ten times or more. J is TRBJ2-1 and V is TRBV6-2 or TRBV6-3; TRBD2 aligns across 10 bases. Germline CDR1 is MNHEY and CDR2 is SVGEGT. The CDR3 runs to 19 residues. The J segment lost 6 bases and the V segment lost 2 bases, leaving 16 bases of the junction unmatched. The DNA for the CDR3 is TGTGCCAGCAGTTACACGGAAGAAGAGGGTAGCGGGAGGCCCAATGAGCAGTTCTTC. It translates to CASSYTEEEGSGRPNEQFF.

The chain recombines TRBV28 with TRBJ2-5, with TRBD1 matching 11 bases. Germline assignment: CDR1 MDHEN and CDR2 SYDVKM. This CDR3 has 15 amino acids. V was clipped by 6 bases and J by 4 bases; unmatched bases: 7. CDR3 sequence: CASRPRDRGIETQYF. DNA of the CDR3: TGTGCCAGCAGGCCCCGGGACAGGGGGATAGAGACCCAGTACTTC.

This clonotype was detected many times. CDR3 in amino acids: CASSLQGAPANTGELFF. CDR3 coding DNA: TGTGCCAGCAGCCTACAGGGGGCTCCCGCGAACACCGGGGAGCTGTTTTTT. The chain carries TRBV4-2 and TRBJ2-2; TRBD1 matches at 9 bases. This CDR3 comprises 17 residues. Trimming removed 4 bases from V and 0 bases from J; junction bases left unmatched: 6. The germline V gene has CDR1 LGHNA and CDR2 YNFKEQ.

This clonotype was seen a handful of times. The junction differs from germline at one of its ends, possibly a read error. The chain combines TRBV2 with TRBJ2-1, with D uncertain. The CDR3 is 13 residues long. Germline V CDR1 and CDR2: SNHLY, FYNNEI. CDR3 sequence: CASSPVKDDEQFF. In DNA form, the CDR3 reads TGCGCCAGCAGCCCAGTAAAGGACGATGAGCAGTTCTTC. Complete variable domain (other parts from reference TRBV2 and TRBJ2-1): EPEVTQTPSHQVTQMGQEVILRCVPISNHLYFYWYRQILGQKVEFLVSFYNNEISEKSEIFDDQFSVERPDGSNFTLKIRSTKLEDSAMYFCASSPVKDDEQFFGPGTRLTVL.

CDR3 nucleotide sequence: TGTGCCATTAGGGTGGGGGCGCAGGTCAATCAGCCCCAGCATTTT. It specifies CAIRVGAQVNQPQHF. The genes are TRBV28 and TRBJ1-5; D perhaps matches TRBD1 (6 bases). Germline CDR1 reads MDHEN; CDR2 reads SYDVKM. The CDR3 has 15 amino acids. V lost 10 bases and J 3 bases, leaving 19 bases between the germline ends.

This clonotype was counted only a few times. V gene TRBV19 combines with J gene TRBJ1-6; D possibly corresponds to TRBD1 (5 bases). V was pared by 9 bases and J by 0 bases, with 18 bases between. The CDR3 has 17 residues. The germline V gene encodes CDR1 LNHDA and CDR2 SQIVND (reference sequence). The CDR3 nucleotides are TGTGCCAGCCTAATCACAGAGGGGAGCTCCTATAATTCACCCCTCCACTTT. Translated, it gives CASLITEGSSYNSPLHF.

This clonotype occurred a few times. This chain uses TRBV6-5 with TRBJ1-2; D is ambiguous. Germline V gives CDR1 MNHEY, CDR2 SVGAGI. The CDR3 runs to 16 residues. The V and J ends lost 2 bases and 2 bases respectively, with 15 bases between them. Here the CDR3 reads CASSYPPGRLNYGYTF. DNA for the CDR3: TGTGCCAGCAGTTACCCCCCGGGCAGATTAAACTATGGCTACACCTTC.

The chain carries TRBV4-1 and TRBJ1-1, with D possibly being TRBD1 (5 bases). Deletions cut 7 bases from V and 5 bases from J, with 14 bases between. In germline, CDR1 is MGHRA, CDR2 YSYEKL. This CDR3 comprises 13 residues. CDR3 DNA: TGCGCCAGCATCCCCATGGGGGGGACTGAAGCTTTCTTT. Translation gives CASIPMGGTEAFF.

As regards this clonotype: One junction end does not reproduce the germline sequence, and a read error may be involved. The rearrangement links TRBV6-1 to TRBJ2-5; tentatively, D is TRBD1 (5 bases). The CDR3 contains 15 residues. Germline CDR1 and CDR2: MNHNS and SASEGT. This chain's CDR3 is CACSQSPGLRETQYF. CDR3 DNA: TGTGCCTGCAGCCAATCCCCAGGGTTGCGCGAGACCCAGTACTTC.

This clonotype was detected only a few times. The rearrangement uses TRBV24-1 and TRBJ1-2; tentatively, D is TRBD1 (5 bases). V was trimmed by 2 bases and J by 4 bases, leaving 16 bases between them. CDR1 KGHDR and CDR2 SFDVKD come from the germline V gene. The CDR3 has 16 amino acids. This chain's CDR3 is CATSDSFDRDGYGYTF. In nucleotides, the CDR3 is TGTGCCACCAGTGATTCCTTTGACCGGGACGGCTATGGCTACACCTTC.

V gene TRBV5-1 combines with J gene TRBJ2-7; D is perhaps TRBD2 (5 bases). The CDR3 totals 14 residues. The V gene lost 3 bases and the J gene lost 5 bases, with 15 bases spanning the gap. Germline V gene data show CDR1 as SGHRS and CDR2 as YFSETQ. The CDR3 reads CASSSTVPGDEQYF. DNA for the CDR3: TGCGCCAGCAGCTCGACGGTACCCGGGGACGAGCAGTACTTC.

The chain joins TRBV11-2 to TRBJ2-1; D may be TRBD1 (5 bases). The CDR3 totals 16 residues. V was shortened by 4 bases and J by 6 bases, with 19 bases between the two germline ends. Germline CDR1 and CDR2: SGHAT and FQNNGV. This CDR3 is CASSSYVGQECNEQFF. The CDR3 DNA follows: TGTGCCAGCAGCTCCTATGTGGGGCAGGAGTGCAATGAGCAGTTCTTC.

In this sample, this clonotype turned up many times. The chain carries TRBV28 and TRBJ2-1, with 9 positions matching TRBD2. The CDR3 totals 15 residues. Germline loops: CDR1 MDHEN, CDR2 SYDVKM. The V segment lost 0 bases and the J segment 5 bases; nucleotides outside the gene matches: 2. CDR3 in DNA: TGTGCCAGCAGTTTATGGTCTAGCGGGGACAATGAGCAGTTCTTC. Residues: CASSLWSSGDNEQFF.

A few counts support this clonotype. The rearrangement links TRBV4-2 to TRBJ2-7; TRBD1 matches 7 bases. The J segment lost 2 bases and the V segment lost 0 bases, leaving 4 bases of the junction unmatched. The CDR3 runs to 15 residues. The germline V gene encodes CDR1 LGHNA and CDR2 YNFKEQ. CDR3 region: CASSQEPGGTYEQYF. Here the CDR3 DNA reads TGTGCCAGCAGCCAAGAGCCAGGGGGAACCTACGAGCAGTACTTC.

In its sample, this clonotype was seen many times. The chain has TRBV18 and TRBJ2-5; maybe TRBD1 (5 bases). Germline CDR1 reads KGHSH; CDR2 reads LQKENI. V lost 2 bases and J lost 3, with 22 bases in between. The CDR3 has 18 amino acids. For the CDR3, the DNA is TGTGCCAGCTCACCAGAAGGACGGATTGGCCCAGGGAAAGAGACCCAGTACTTC. Amino acid sequence: CASSPEGRIGPGKETQYF.

The chain recombines TRBV5-1 with TRBJ2-7; TRBD2 is a possible D gene (6 bases). V gave up 10 bases and J gave up 0 bases, with 11 bases separating them. The V gene's germline CDR1 is SGHRS and CDR2 YFSETQ. This CDR3 has 12 amino acids. The CDR3 DNA sequence: TGCGCCTCGGCGGGGATCTCCTACGAGCAGTACTTC. It yields the protein CASAGISYEQYF.

On this clonotype: Because the CDR3 is missing its conserved closing phenylalanine or tryptophan, this is likely a read error. Because the CDR3's place on the DNA is in doubt, the DNA is left out and the CDR3 is given as listed by TCRdb. V is TRBV10-3 and J is TRBJ1-1; the table's D call, TRBD1, has no DNA check behind it. CDR1 ENHRY and CDR2 SYGVKD come from the germline V gene. The CDR3 is 18 residues long, ends included. CDR3 loop: CAIRPGNFPPIMNTEAFS.

This clonotype appeared a single time. J is TRBJ2-3 and V is TRBV19; weak D call: TRBD2 (6 bases). This CDR3 spans 16 amino acids. Looked up from germline, CDR1 is LNHDA and CDR2 is SQIVND (reference sequence). Trimming pared 5 bases from V and 1 base from J, leaving 16 bases between. Here the CDR3 DNA reads TGTGCCAGTAGTGAGCGGGCCTCCACTCGCACAGATACGCAGTATTTT. Amino acids: CASSERASTRTDTQYF.

V usage is TRBV7-2 and J usage is TRBJ2-5, with D tentatively TRBD1 (6 bases). This CDR3 region has 17 residues. The germline gives CDR1 SGHTA, CDR2 FQGNSA. Trimming pared 4 bases from V and 5 bases from J, leaving 23 bases between. DNA for the CDR3: TGTGCCAGCAGCTCCTTCCAGGGGCAACGTCGGTCGGAGACCCAGTACTTC. This sequence encodes CASSSFQGQRRSETQYF.

The V and J genes are TRBV5-1 and TRBJ2-7; TRBD2 agrees at 9 bases. The CDR3 is made up of 16 amino acids. V was pared by 4 bases and J by 5 bases, with 13 bases of the junction left unmatched. Germline V gene sequence: CDR1 SGHRS, CDR2 YFSETQ. The CDR3 DNA is TGCGCCAGCAGCCCTCTTTTGGCGGGAGGGCCCCACGAGCAGTACTTC. Its translation: CASSPLLAGGPHEQYF.

This chain uses TRBV18 with TRBJ2-1; a possible D gene is TRBD1 (6 bases). The CDR3 runs to 17 residues. V was pared by 6 bases and J by 5 bases, with 23 bases between. Germline V lookup: CDR1 KGHSH, CDR2 LQKENI. CDR3 nucleotide sequence: TGTGCCAGCTCCCCAGCTAGGGGGACACAAAATAACAATGAGCAGTTCTTC. Encoded protein: CASSPARGTQNNNEQFF.

This chain connects TRBV7-3 to TRBJ2-7; 10 bases are shared with TRBD2. The junction had 6 bases not matched to a gene; V was cut back by 5 bases and J by 5 bases. The CDR3 spans 14 residues. Germline V CDR1 and CDR2: SGHTA, FQGTGA. This CDR3 is CASSMTSGSNEQYF. As DNA, the CDR3 is TGTGCCAGCAGCATGACTAGCGGGTCAAACGAGCAGTACTTC. Looking up the rest from reference TRBV7-3 and TRBJ2-7 gives the full variable domain: GAGVSQTPSNKVTEKGKYVELRCDPISGHTALYWYRQSLGQGPEFLIYFQGTGAADDSGLPNDRFFAVRPEGSVSTLKIQRTERGDSAVYLCASSMTSGSNEQYFGPGTRLTVT.

This clonotype was detected only a few times. The genes are TRBV29-1 and TRBJ1-1; TRBD1 aligns across 7 bases. Germline CDR1 SQVTM, CDR2 ANQGSEA. Losses at the gene ends were 7 bases for V and 1 base for J; bases not matched to a gene: 6. This CDR3 is 13 amino acids long. CDR3 sequence (DNA): TGCAGCGCCCAGGGACAGCAGAACACTGAAGCTTTCTTT. Protein: CSAQGQQNTEAFF.

In its sample, this clonotype was seen many times. This chain links TRBV11-3 with TRBJ2-2, with D perhaps TRBD2 (7 bases). V gave up 5 bases and J gave up 10 bases, with 20 bases separating them. This CDR3 comprises 15 residues. Germline CDR1 and CDR2: SGHNT and YENEEA. In DNA form, the CDR3 reads TGTGCCAGCAGCGCGAAACTTCTAGGGGGGGAGGAGCTGTTTTTT. Translated, it gives CASSAKLLGGEELFF.